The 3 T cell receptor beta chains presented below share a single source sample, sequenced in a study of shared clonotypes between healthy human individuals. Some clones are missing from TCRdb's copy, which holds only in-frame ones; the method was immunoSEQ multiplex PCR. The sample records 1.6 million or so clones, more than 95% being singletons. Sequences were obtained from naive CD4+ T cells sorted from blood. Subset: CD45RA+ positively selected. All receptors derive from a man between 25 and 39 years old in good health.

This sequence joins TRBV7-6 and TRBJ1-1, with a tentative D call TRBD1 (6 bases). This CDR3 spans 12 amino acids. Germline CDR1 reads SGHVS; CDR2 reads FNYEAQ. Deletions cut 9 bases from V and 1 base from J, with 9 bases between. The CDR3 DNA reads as TGTGCCAGTGGGGGCGCGAACACTGAAGCTTTCTTT. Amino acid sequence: CASGGANTEAFF. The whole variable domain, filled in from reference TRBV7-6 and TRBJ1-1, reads GAGVSQSPRYKVTKRGQDVALRCDPISGHVSLYWYRQALGQGPEFLTYFNYEAQQDKSGLPNDRFSAERPEGSISTLTIQRTEQRDSAMYRCASGGANTEAFFGQGTRLTVV.

CDR3 in DNA: TGCGCCAGCAGCCAGATTAGCGGTCTCGAGCAGTACTTC. It is translated as CASSQISGLEQYF. This sequence joins TRBV4-3 and TRBJ2-7; D is possibly TRBD2 (6 bases). Deletions cut 3 bases from V and 6 bases from J, with 12 bases between. Looked up from germline, CDR1 is LGHNA and CDR2 is YSLEER. The CDR3 runs to 13 residues.

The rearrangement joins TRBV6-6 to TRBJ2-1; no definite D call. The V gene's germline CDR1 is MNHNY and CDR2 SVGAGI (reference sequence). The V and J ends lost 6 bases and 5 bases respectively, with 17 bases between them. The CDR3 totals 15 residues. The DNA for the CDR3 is TGTGCCAGCAGGCCTCCCACAAACCTCCACAATGAGCAGTTCTTC. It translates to CASRPPTNLHNEQFF.